The next 9 T cell receptor beta chains were all read from a single sample in a study of spatial heterogeneity in lung cancer (dated by TCRdb to between 2018 and 2021). The time point label on this specimen signifies: sample taken at primary tumor resection. Without any cell sorting, TCR sequencing was performed on whole RNA extracted either from tumor and nontumor lung tissue or from cryopreserved PBMC samples. Library prep was done by 5' RACE. The sample was run on a NextSeq 500. The public reads were reprocessed in TCRdb via fastp at Q25 and MiXCR, keeping in-frame beta chains. CDR3 protein duplicates are merged, each entry listing the most common genes and DNA. This sample comprises around 4,400 distinct CDR3 sequences, about 20% of them detected only once. Clones ranked in the top ten supply roughly 25% of the sample. Specimen: normal lung tissue next to the tumor, collected at surgery. All receptors come from a female donor with early-stage non-small cell lung cancer.

Within the sample, this clonotype is medium-sized. This beta chain turned up in a library designed for alpha chains; as an off-target read, its abundance says little. The rearrangement joins TRBV20-1 to TRBJ2-5; 11 bases align to TRBD1. After removal of 7 bases from V and 6 bases from J, the junction contained 4 bases not matched to a gene. The germline gives CDR1 DFQATT, CDR2 SNEGSKA (reference sequence). The CDR3 is 12 amino acids. The CDR3 nucleotides read TGCAGTGGGACAGGGGGCGGGAAGACCCAGTACTTC. Protein sequence: CSGTGGGKTQYF.

By share of the sample, this clonotype is medium-sized. This beta chain is an unintended read in a library built for alpha chains; its size means little. The V call is TRBV7-9, the J call TRBJ1-1; 8 positions agree with TRBD1. The V gene end was trimmed by 5 bases and the J gene end by 6 bases; junction bases not matched to a gene: 14. Germline loops: CDR1 SEHNR, CDR2 FQNEAQ (reference sequence). The CDR3 consists of 16 residues. CDR3 bases: TGTGCCAGCAGCCCTTCTTTCGGACAGGGTGAGGCTGAAGCTTTCTTT. Translated: CASSPSFGQGEAEAFF.

With regard to this clonotype: Found in a library prepared for alpha chains, this beta chain is an off-target read, and its abundance has little meaning. The gene calls are TRBV7-9 and TRBJ1-1, with D unresolved. V was clipped by 3 bases and J by 1 base, with 6 bases between them. This CDR3 has 13 residues. From germline, CDR1 is SEHNR and CDR2 FQNEAQ (reference sequence). The CDR3 DNA sequence: TGTGCCAGCAGCTTCAGTCAGAACACTGAAGCTTTCTTT. Encoded protein: CASSFSQNTEAFF.

This clonotype has a handful of counts. A library made for alpha chains picked up this beta chain off target, so its size means little. The chain carries TRBV20-1 and TRBJ2-5; D could derive from TRBD1 or TRBD2 (5 bases each). Germline CDR1 is DFQATT and CDR2 is SNEGSKA (reference sequence). The CDR3 spans 13 residues. V was shortened by 5 bases and J by 4 bases, with 14 bases between the two germline ends. CDR3 bases: TGCAGTGCTCTGGGGGAGTCTGGAGAGACCCAGTACTTC. Its protein product is CSALGESGETQYF.

Of note for this clonotype: The size of this beta chain means little, since it is a stray read in a library made for alpha chains. The rearrangement uses TRBV7-2 and TRBJ2-2, with 9 bases that match TRBD2. V lost 4 bases to trimming and J lost 4 bases; unmatched junction nucleotides: 4. The CDR3 length is 15 residues. Per germline, CDR1 SGHTA and CDR2 FQGNSA. This CDR3 is CASSSQTSGTGELFF. The CDR3 region has the DNA TGTGCCAGCAGCTCGCAGACTAGCGGCACCGGGGAGCTGTTTTTT.

This clonotype rates as medium-sized. The library was prepared for alpha chains; this beta chain is a stray read, so its frequency means little. The chain combines TRBV6-1 with TRBJ2-1; TRBD2 aligns across 15 bases. Germline values: CDR1 MNHNS, CDR2 SASEGT. The CDR3 is 15 amino acids. V trimming: 3 bases; J trimming: 12 bases; junction bases outside the gene matches: 6. The CDR3 DNA sequence: TGTGCCAGCAGTGAGGGGACTAGCGGGGGGATTGGGCAGTTCTTC. The encoded protein is CASSEGTSGGIGQFF.

This clonotype is medium-sized in the sample. The size of this beta chain means little, since it is a stray read in a library made for alpha chains. This rearrangement joins TRBV20-1 to TRBJ1-5, with D unresolved. Germline V gene lookup returns CDR1 DFQATT and CDR2 SNEGSKA (reference sequence). CDR3 length: 8 residues. Written as DNA, the CDR3 is TGCAGCGACCGGCCCCAGCATTTT. Protein: CSDRPQHF.

The sample holds many counts of this clonotype. Because this beta chain is a stray read in a library intended to capture alpha chains, its abundance should not be given much weight. V is TRBV20-1 and J is TRBJ2-5; 15 nucleotides agree with TRBD2. Unmatched junction bases numbered 7, after V lost 8 bases and J lost 9 bases. The CDR3 covers 13 residues. The germline CDR1 and CDR2 sequences are DFQATT and SNEGSKA (reference sequence). DNA for the CDR3: TGCAGTTTCGGACTAGCGGGGGGGCAAGCCCAGTACTTC. It yields the protein CSFGLAGGQAQYF.

Within the sample, this clonotype is medium-sized. This beta chain is a stray sequence in a library constructed for alpha chains; its clone size is not meaningful. The chain recombines TRBV7-7 with TRBJ1-3, with D hard to call. This CDR3 comprises 14 residues. V was pared by 5 bases and J by 0 bases, with 8 bases between. From germline, CDR1 is SSHAT and CDR2 FNYEAQ (reference sequence). The CDR3 region has the DNA TGTGCCAGCAGCCTTGGGCCCTCTGGAAACACCATATATTTT. Translated, it gives CASSLGPSGNTIYF.